The T cell receptor beta chain described here comes from a study of monozygotic twins with inflammatory bowel disease. TCRdb re-called the 5' RACE reads and catalogs CDR3 proteins one per entry, DNA excluded. This sample's clone table lists 300,000 to 350,000 distinct CDR3 sequences. The germline V gene has CDR1 SEHNR and CDR2 FQNEAQ (reference sequence). This CDR3 is 15 amino acids long. V and J are TRBV7-9 and TRBJ2-7; TCRdb outputs TRBD2, but without DNA this stays unchecked. The clonotype originates from a human donor with ulcerative colitis or Crohn's disease, or a healthy co-twin of an affected twin (not recorded which). The sequenced sample was blood. This chain's CDR3 is CASSSSGTRGYEQYF.